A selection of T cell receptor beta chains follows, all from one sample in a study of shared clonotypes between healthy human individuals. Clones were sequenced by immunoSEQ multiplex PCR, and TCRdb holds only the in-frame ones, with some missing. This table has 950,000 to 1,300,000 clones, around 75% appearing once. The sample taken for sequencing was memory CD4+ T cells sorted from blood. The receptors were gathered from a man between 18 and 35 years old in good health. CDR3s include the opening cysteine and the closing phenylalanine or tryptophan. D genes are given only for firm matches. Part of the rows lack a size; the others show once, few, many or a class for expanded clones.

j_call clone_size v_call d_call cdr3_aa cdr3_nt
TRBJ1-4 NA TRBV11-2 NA CASSLDLVGTNEKLFF TGTGCCAGCAGCTTAGATCTGGTGGGAACTAATGAAAAACTGTTTTTT
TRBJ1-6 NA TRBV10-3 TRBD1 CASSYSAGGDSPLHF TGTGCCAGCAGTTACTCGGCAGGGGGCGATTCACCCCTCCACTTT
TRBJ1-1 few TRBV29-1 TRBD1 CSGGQGRNTEAFF TGCAGCGGGGGACAGGGCCGGAACACTGAAGCTTTCTTT
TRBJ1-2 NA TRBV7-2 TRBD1 CASSSPGQGFYGYTF TGTGCCAGCAGCTCCCCGGGACAGGGGTTTTACGGCTACACCTTC
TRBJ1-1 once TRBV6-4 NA CASSEEGRQGEAFF TGTGCCAGCAGTGAGGAGGGGCGCCAGGGGGAAGCTTTCTTT
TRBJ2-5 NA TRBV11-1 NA CASSPPLRETQYF TGTGCCAGCAGCCCCCCCCTTCGAGAGACCCAGTACTTC
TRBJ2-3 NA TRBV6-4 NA CASSPRWPTDTQYF TGTGCCAGCAGTCCAAGGTGGCCGACAGATACGCAGTATTTT
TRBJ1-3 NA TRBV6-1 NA CASEMNRGNTIYF TGTGCCAGCGAGATGAACAGGGGAAACACCATATATTTT
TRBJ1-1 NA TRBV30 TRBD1 CAWRPSGQRANTEAFF TGTGCCTGGCGACCATCGGGACAGCGCGCGAACACTGAAGCTTTCTTT
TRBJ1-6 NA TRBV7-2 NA CASSLAADSSPLHF TGTGCCAGCAGCTTAGCGGCAGATAGTTCACCCCTCCACTTT
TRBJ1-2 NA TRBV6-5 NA CASSYSDNPNYGYTF TGTGCCAGCAGTTACTCGGACAACCCTAACTATGGCTACACCTTC
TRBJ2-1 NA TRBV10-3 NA CAISDGLTNEQFF TGTGCCATCAGTGATGGCCTGACCAATGAGCAGTTCTTC
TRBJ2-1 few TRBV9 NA CASSLQGYNEQFF TGTGCCAGCAGCCTACAGGGCTACAATGAGCAGTTCTTC
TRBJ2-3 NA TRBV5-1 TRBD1 CASSLGKTGVPTDTQYF TGCGCCAGCAGCTTGGGGAAGACAGGGGTTCCCACAGATACGCAGTATTTT
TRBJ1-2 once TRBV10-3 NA CAISDHGAEVYGYTF TGTGCCATCAGTGACCACGGGGCAGAAGTCTATGGCTACACCTTC
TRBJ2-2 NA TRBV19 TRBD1 CASSRDSTGELFF TGTGCCAGTAGTAGGGACAGCACCGGGGAGCTGTTTTTT
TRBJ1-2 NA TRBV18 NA CASSPNTAPNYGYTF TGTGCCAGCTCACCAAACACAGCTCCTAACTATGGCTACACCTTC
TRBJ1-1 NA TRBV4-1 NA CASSQGPRTEAFF TGCGCCAGCAGCCAAGGTCCGAGGACTGAAGCTTTCTTT
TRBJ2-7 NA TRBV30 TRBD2 CAWSPGTSGGREQYF TGTGCCTGGAGCCCCGGGACTAGCGGGGGGCGAGAGCAGTACTTC
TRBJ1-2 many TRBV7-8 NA CASSPQQGLYGYTF TGTGCCAGCAGCCCCCAACAGGGCCTCTATGGCTACACCTTC
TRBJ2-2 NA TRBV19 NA CASSIVRTGELFF TGTGCCAGTAGTATAGTGCGTACCGGGGAGCTGTTTTTT
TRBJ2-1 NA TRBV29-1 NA CSVCRDGVYNEQFF TGCAGCGTTTGTCGGGACGGGGTTTACAATGAGCAGTTCTTC
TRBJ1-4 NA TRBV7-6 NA CASTLGGARSDSKLFF TGTGCCAGCACCCTGGGGGGGGCGCGGAGTGACTCAAAACTGTTTTTT
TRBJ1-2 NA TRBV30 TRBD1 CAWSRDRNGYTF TGTGCCTGGAGTAGGGACAGAAATGGCTACACCTTC
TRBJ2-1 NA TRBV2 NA CASSPTTYGEQFF TGTGCCAGCAGTCCCACTACGTACGGTGAGCAGTTCTTC
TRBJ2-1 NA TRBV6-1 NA CASRKDQTYNEQFF TGTGCCAGCAGGAAGGACCAAACCTACAATGAGCAGTTCTTC
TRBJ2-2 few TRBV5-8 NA CASSLPGFHTGELFF TGTGCCAGCAGCTTGCCCGGGTTTCACACCGGGGAGCTGTTTTTT
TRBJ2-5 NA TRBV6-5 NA CASSRGKETQYF TGTGCCAGCAGCCGTGGGAAGGAGACCCAGTACTTC
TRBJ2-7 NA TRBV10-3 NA CASSLRRGEQYF TGTGCCAGCAGCCTACGTCGGGGCGAGCAGTACTTC
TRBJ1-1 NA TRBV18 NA CASSLWHPNTEAFF TGTGCCAGCTCACTCTGGCATCCGAACACTGAAGCTTTCTTT
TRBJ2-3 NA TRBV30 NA CAWDLGVSTDTQYF TGTGCCTGGGACCTGGGGGTGAGCACAGATACGCAGTATTTT
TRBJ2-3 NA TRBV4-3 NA CARGPRAGLTNRTDTQYF TGCGCCAGGGGCCCCCGGGCAGGTCTAACTAACCGCACAGATACGCAGTATTTT
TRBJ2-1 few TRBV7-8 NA CASSSPPPSYNEQFF TGTGCCAGCAGCTCCCCCCCGCCCTCCTACAATGAGCAGTTCTTC
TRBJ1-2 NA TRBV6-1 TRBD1 CATLTGAGYTF TGTGCCACCCTGACAGGGGCGGGCTACACCTTC
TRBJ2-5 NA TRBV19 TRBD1 CASSMTPGTGGQETQYF TGTGCCAGTAGTATGACGCCCGGGACAGGGGGGCAAGAGACCCAGTACTTC
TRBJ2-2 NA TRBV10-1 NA CASRARATGELFF TGCGCCAGCAGGGCCAGGGCGACCGGGGAGCTGTTTTTT
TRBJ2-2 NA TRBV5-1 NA CASSVTTNTGELFF TGCGCCAGCAGCGTGACAACGAACACCGGGGAGCTGTTTTTT
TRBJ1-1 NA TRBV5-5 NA CASSFLLTETEAFF TGTGCCAGCAGCTTTCTTCTGACGGAGACTGAAGCTTTCTTT
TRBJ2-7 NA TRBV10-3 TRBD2 CAIRGGGAYEQYF TGTGCCATCCGCGGCGGGGGGGCCTACGAGCAGTACTTC
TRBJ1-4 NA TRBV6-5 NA CASSPGFATNEKLFF TGTGCCAGCAGCCCGGGATTTGCAACTAATGAAAAACTGTTTTTT
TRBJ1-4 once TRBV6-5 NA CASSYSLGVEKLFF TGTGCCAGCAGTTACAGTCTAGGGGTTGAAAAACTGTTTTTT
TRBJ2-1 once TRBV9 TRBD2 CASSALDGGGTDEQFF TGTGCCAGCAGCGCCTTAGATGGCGGGGGAACGGATGAGCAGTTCTTC
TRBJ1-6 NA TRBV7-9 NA CASSLDSPLHF TGTGCCAGCAGCTTAGACTCACCCCTCCACTTT
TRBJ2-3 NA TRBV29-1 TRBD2 CSAVRGVGTDTQYF TGCAGCGCCGTTCGGGGGGTGGGCACAGATACGCAGTATTTT
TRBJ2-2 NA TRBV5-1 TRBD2 CASFPASGANTGELFF TGCGCCAGTTTCCCCGCTAGCGGGGCAAACACCGGGGAGCTGTTTTTT
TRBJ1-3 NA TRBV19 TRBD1 CASSTTGVNTIYF TGTGCCAGTAGTACCACAGGGGTAAACACCATATATTTT
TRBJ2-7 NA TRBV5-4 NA CASSLRGTGTYEQYF TGTGCCAGCAGCTTGAGGGGGACGGGGACCTACGAGCAGTACTTC
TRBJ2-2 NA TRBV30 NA CAWSVRTADGELFF TGTGCCTGGAGTGTACGGACAGCCGACGGGGAGCTGTTTTTT
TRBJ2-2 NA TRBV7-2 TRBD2 CASRVAGGTSNTGELFF TGTGCCTCCCGGGTAGCGGGAGGCACCTCGAACACCGGGGAGCTGTTTTTT